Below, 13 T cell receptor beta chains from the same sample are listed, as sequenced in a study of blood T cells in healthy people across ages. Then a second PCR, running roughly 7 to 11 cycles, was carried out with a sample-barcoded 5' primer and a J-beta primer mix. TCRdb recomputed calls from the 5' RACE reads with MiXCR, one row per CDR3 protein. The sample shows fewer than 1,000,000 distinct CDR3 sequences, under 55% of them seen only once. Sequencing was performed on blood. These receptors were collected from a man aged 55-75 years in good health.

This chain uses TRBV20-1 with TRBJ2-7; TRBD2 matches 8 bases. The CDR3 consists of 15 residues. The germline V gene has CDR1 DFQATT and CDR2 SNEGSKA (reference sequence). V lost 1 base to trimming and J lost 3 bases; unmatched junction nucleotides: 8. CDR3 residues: CSARAFRRGVYEQYF. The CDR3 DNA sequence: TGCAGTGCTAGAGCCTTTAGGCGGGGGGTCTACGAGCAGTACTTC.

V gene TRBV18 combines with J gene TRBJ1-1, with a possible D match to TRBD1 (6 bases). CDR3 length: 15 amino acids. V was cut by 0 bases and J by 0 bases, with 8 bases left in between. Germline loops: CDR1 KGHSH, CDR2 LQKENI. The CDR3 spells CASSPPRGMNTEAFF. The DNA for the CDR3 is TGTGCCAGCTCACCACCGAGGGGGATGAACACTGAAGCTTTCTTT.

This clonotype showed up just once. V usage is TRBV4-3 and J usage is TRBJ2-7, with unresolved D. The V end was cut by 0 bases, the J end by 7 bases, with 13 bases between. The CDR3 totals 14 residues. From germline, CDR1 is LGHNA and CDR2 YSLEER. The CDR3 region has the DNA TGCGCCAGCAGCCAAGAATGGGGATTTAATGAGCAGTACTTC. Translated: CASSQEWGFNEQYF.

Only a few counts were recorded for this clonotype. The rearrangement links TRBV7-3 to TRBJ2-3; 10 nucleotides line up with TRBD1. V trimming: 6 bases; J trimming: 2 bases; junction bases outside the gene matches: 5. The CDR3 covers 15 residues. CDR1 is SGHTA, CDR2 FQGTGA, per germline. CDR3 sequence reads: CASSRDRGNTDTQYF. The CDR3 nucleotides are TGTGCCAGCAGTCGGGACAGGGGAAACACAGATACGCAGTATTTT.

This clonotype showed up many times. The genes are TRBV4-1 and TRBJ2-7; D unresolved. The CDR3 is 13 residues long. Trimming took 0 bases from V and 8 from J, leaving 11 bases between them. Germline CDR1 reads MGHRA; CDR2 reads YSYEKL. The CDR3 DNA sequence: TGCGCCAGCAGCCAAGATGAGGAAAACCAGCAGTACTTC. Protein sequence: CASSQDEENQQYF.

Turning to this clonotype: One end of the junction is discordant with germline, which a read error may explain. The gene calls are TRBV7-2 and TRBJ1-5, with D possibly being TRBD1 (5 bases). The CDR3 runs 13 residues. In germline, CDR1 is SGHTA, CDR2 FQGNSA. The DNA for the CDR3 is TGTGCCAGTAGCTCCCGGGGGGATCAGCCCCAGCATTTT. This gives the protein CASSSRGDQPQHF.

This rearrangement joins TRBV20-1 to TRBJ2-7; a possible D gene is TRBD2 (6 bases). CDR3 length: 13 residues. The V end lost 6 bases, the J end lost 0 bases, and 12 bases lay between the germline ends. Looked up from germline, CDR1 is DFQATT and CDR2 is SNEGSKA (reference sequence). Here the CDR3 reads CSAFSGFSYEQYF. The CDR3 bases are TGCAGTGCATTCAGCGGGTTCTCCTACGAGCAGTACTTC.

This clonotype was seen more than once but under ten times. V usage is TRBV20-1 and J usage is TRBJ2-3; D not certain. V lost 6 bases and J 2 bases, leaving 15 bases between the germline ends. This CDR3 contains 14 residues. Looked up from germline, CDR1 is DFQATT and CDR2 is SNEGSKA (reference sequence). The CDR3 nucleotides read TGCAGTGCAACCATTGACGATTACACAGATACGCAGTATTTT. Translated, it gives CSATIDDYTDTQYF.

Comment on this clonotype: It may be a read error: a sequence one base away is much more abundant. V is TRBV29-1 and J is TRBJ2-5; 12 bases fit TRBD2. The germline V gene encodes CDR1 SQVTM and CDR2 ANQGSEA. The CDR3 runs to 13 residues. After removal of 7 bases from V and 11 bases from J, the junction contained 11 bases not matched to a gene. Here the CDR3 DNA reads TGCAGCGAATCTAGCGGGGGGGCCTCTGAGCAGTACTTC. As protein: CSESSGGASEQYF.

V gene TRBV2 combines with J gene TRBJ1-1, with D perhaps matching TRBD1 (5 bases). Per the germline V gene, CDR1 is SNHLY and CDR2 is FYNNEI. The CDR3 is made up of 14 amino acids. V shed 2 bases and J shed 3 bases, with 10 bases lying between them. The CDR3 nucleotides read TGTGCCAGCAGTGAACGCGACAGCTACACTGAAGCTTTCTTT. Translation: CASSERDSYTEAFF.

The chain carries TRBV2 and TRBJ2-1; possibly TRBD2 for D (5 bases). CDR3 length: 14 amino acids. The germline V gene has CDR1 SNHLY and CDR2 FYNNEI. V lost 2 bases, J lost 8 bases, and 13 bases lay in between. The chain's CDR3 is CASSESPSMDEQFF. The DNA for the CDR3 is TGTGCCAGCAGTGAAAGCCCTAGCATGGATGAGCAGTTCTTC.

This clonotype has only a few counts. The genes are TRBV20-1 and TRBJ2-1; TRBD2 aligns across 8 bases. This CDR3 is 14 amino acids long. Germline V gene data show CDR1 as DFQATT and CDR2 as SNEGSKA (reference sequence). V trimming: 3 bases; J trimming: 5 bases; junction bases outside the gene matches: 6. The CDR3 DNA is TGCAGTGCTAGGTCCGGGACTAGGCACAATGAGCAGTTCTTC. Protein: CSARSGTRHNEQFF.

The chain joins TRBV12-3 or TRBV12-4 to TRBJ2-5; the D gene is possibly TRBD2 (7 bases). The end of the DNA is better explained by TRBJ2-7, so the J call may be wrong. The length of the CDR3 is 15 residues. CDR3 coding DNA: TGTGCCAGAACGAAGGGGGGGGCGGACGTATACGAGCAGTACTTC. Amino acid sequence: CARTKGGADVYEQYF.